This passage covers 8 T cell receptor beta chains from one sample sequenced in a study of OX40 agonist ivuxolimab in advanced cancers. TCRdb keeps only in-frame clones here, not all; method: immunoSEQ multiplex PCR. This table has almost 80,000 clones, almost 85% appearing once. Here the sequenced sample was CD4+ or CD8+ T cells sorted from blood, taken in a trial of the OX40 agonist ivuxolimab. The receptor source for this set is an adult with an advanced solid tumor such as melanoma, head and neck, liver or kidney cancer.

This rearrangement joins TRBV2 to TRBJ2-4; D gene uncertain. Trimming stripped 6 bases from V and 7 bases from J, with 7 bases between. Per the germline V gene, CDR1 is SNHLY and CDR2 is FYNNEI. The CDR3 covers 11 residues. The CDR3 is CASSVANIQYF. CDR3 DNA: TGTGCCAGCAGCGTCGCGAACATTCAGTACTTC.

The CDR3 is CASSFRIGQGADTQYF. The CDR3, as DNA: TGCGCCAGCAGCTTCCGGATAGGACAGGGGGCAGATACGCAGTATTTT. V is TRBV5-1 and J is TRBJ2-3; 10 bases agree with TRBD1. The V gene end was trimmed by 2 bases and the J gene end by 4 bases; junction bases not matched to a gene: 7. The germline V gene has CDR1 SGHRS and CDR2 YFSETQ. This CDR3 contains 16 residues.

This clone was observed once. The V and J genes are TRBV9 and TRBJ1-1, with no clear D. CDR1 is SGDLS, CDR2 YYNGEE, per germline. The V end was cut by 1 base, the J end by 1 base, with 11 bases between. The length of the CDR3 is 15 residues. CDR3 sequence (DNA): TGTGCCAGCAGCGTAAGTGGGGTGGGGAACACTGAAGCTTTCTTT. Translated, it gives CASSVSGVGNTEAFF. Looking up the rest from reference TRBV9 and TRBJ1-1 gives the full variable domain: DSGVTQTPKHLITATGQRVTLRCSPRSGDLSVYWYQQSLDQGLQFLIQYYNGEERAKGNILERFSAQQFPDLHSELNLSSLELGDSALYFCASSVSGVGNTEAFFGQGTRLTVV.

CDR3 in DNA: TGTGCCAGCAGCCGATGGGAGACCCAGTACTTC. It encodes CASSRWETQYF. The rearrangement uses TRBV5-6 and TRBJ2-5; no definite D call. Trimming stripped 4 bases from V and 5 bases from J, with 6 bases between. This CDR3 region has 11 residues. The germline V gene has CDR1 SGHDT and CDR2 YYEEEE. Full variable domain (remainder filled in from reference TRBV5-6 and TRBJ2-5): DAGVTQSPTHLIKTRGQQVTLRCSPKSGHDTVSWYQQALGQGPQFIFQYYEEEERQRGNFPDRFSGHQFPNYSSELNVNALLLGDSALYLCASSRWETQYFGPGTRLLVL.

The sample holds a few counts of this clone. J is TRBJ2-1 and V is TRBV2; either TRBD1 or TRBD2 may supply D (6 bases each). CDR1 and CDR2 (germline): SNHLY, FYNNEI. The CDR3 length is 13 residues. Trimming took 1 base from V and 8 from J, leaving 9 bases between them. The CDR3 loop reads CASSEVGGDEQFF. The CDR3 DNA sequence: TGTGCCAGCAGTGAAGTGGGGGGCGATGAGCAGTTCTTC.

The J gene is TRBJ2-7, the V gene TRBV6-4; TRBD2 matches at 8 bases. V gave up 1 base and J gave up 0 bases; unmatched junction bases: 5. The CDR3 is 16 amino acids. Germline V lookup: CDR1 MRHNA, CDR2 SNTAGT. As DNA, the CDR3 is TGTGCCAGCAGTGACTTACTAGCGGTTAGCTCCTACGAGCAGTACTTC. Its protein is CASSDLLAVSSYEQYF.

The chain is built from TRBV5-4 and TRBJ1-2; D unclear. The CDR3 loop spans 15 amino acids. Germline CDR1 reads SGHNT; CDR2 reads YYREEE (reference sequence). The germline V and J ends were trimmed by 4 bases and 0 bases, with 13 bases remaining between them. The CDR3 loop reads CASSQMELANYGYTF. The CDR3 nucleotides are TGTGCCAGCAGCCAAATGGAGCTAGCTAACTATGGCTACACCTTC.

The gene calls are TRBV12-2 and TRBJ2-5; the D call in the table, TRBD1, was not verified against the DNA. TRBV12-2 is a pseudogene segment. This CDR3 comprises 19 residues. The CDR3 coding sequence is TGTGCAAGTCGCTTATTGGGGACAGGGGATCGGGGGATACAAGAGACCCAGTACTTC. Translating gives CASRLLGTGDRGIQETQYF.